The clone carrying this TCR beta chain was counted at least ten times. No antigen is known for it. The CDR3 totals 14 residues. Trimming took off 2 bases at V and 2 bases at J, with 9 bases between the two ends. The germline V gene encodes CDR1 SGHAT and CDR2 FQNNGV. These data belong to a study of spatial heterogeneity in lung cancer. The sample's time point: sample taken at primary tumor resection. Each TCR cDNA molecule bore a unique molecular identifier. TCRdb redid the calling of the 5' RACE reads with MiXCR, one entry per CDR3 protein. The data show about 6,500 distinct CDR3 sequences, 13% seen once. Findings of the study overall: Counts of expanded alpha and beta TCRs within tumors tracked the tumor nonsynonymous mutation count. Coverage of tumor T cells was estimated at approximately 7% for alpha chains and approximately 12% for beta chains. Ubiquitous and regional nonsynonymous mutations were tracked by counts of ubiquitous and regional expanded TCRs, respectively.

The chain is built from TRBV11-2 and TRBJ1-2; the D gene is possibly TRBD1 (6 bases). The clonotype was recovered from a male donor with early-stage non-small cell lung cancer. The sample consisted of lung tumor tissue, taken at surgery. The CDR3 is CASSLQGQNYGYTF. DNA for the CDR3: TGTGCCAGCAGCTTACAAGGACAGAACTATGGCTACACCTTC.